The clone carrying this TCR beta chain was observed at least ten times. Its antigen is as yet unknown. Individual cDNA molecules received unique molecular identifiers. TCRdb called the 5' RACE reads again in MiXCR, with one record for every CDR3 protein. This sample has tens of thousands of distinct CDR3 sequences, with around 13% found just once. The entry originates in a study of early T cells in non-severe SARS-CoV-2 infection. Study details: Sequenced material consisted of bulk RNA (from unsorted whole blood), and chains were unpaired.

The V end was cut by 5 bases, the J end by 4 bases, with 11 bases between. The length of the CDR3 is 13 residues. Germline CDR1 reads WNHNN; CDR2 reads SYGVQD (reference sequence). Study conclusions and caveats: Comparison of clonotypes with VDJdb favored anti-spike CD8 responses while missing private and CD4 specificities.

The sample comprised whole blood. The receptor's source is an adult who was a healthcare worker with PCR-confirmed SARS-CoV-2 infection or an uninfected control (not recorded which). This chain joins TRBV10-1 and TRBJ1-1; D gene unclear. The chain's CDR3 is CASSPSSRTEAFF. In DNA, the CDR3 is TGCGCCAGCAGTCCAAGTTCGCGCACTGAAGCTTTCTTT.